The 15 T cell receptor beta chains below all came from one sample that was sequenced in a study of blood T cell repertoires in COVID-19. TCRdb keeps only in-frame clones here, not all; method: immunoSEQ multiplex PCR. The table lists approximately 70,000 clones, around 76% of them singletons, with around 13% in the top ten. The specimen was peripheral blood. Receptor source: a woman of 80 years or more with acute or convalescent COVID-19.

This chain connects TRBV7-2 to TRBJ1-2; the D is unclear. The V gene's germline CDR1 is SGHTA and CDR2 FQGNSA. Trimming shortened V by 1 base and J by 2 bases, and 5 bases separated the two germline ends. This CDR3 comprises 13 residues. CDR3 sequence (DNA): TGTGCCAGCAGCTTAGTTATGAACTATGGCTACACCTTC. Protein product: CASSLVMNYGYTF.

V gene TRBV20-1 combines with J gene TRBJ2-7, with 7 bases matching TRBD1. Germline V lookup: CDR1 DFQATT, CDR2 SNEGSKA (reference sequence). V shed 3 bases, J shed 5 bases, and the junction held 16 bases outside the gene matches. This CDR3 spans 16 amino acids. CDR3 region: CSASSVKGGLGDEQYF. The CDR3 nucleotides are TGCAGTGCTAGTAGCGTAAAAGGGGGCCTCGGCGACGAGCAGTACTTC.

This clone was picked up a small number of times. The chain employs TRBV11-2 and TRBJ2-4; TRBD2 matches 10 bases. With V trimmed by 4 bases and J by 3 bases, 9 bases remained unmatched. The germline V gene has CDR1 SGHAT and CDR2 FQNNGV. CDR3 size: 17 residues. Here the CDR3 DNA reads TGTGCCAGCAGCTACACCCAGCGGGAGGGCCACAAAAACATTCAGTACTTC. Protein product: CASSYTQREGHKNIQYF.

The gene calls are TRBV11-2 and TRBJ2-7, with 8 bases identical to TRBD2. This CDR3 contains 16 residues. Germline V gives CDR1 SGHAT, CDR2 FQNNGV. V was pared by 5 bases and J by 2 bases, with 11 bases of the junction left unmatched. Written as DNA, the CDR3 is TGTGCCAGCAGCCCTAGGGGTCGGGAGGGAACCTACGAGCAGTACTTC. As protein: CASSPRGREGTYEQYF.

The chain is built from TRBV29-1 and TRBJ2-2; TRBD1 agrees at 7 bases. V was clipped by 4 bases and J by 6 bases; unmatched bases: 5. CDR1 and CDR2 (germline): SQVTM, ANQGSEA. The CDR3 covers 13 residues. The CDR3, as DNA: TGCAGCGTTGTGGTTGGACAGGCCGGGGAGCTGTTTTTT. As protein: CSVVVGQAGELFF.

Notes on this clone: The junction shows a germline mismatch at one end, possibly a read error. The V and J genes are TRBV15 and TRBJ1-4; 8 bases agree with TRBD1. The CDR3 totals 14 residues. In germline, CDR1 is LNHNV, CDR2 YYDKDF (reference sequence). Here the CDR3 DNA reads TGTGCCACCAGCGGAACACGACAGGGGACATTACTGATTTTT. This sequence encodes CATSGTRQGTLLIF.

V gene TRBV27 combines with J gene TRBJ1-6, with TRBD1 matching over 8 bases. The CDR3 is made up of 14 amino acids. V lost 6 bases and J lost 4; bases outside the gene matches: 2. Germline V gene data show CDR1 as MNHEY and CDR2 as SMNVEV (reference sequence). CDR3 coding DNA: TGTGCCAGCAGCAACAGGGGGTATAATTCACCCCTCCACTTT. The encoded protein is CASSNRGYNSPLHF.

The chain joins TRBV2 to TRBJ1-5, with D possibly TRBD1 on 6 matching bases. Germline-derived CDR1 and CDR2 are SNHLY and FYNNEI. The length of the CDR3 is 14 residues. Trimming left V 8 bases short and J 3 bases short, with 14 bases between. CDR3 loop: CASADSFSNQPQHF. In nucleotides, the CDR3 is TGTGCCAGCGCGGACAGCTTCTCCAATCAGCCCCAGCATTTT. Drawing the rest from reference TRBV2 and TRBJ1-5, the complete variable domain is EPEVTQTPSHQVTQMGQEVILRCVPISNHLYFYWYRQILGQKVEFLVSFYNNEISEKSEIFDDQFSVERPDGSNFTLKIRSTKLEDSAMYFCASADSFSNQPQHFGDGTRLSIL.

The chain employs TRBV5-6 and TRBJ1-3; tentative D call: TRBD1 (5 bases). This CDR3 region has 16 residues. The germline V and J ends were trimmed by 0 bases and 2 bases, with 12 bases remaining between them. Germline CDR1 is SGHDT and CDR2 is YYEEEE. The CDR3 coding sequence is TGTGCCAGCAGCTTGGGACAGCTCGACGCTGGAAACACCATATATTTT. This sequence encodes CASSLGQLDAGNTIYF.

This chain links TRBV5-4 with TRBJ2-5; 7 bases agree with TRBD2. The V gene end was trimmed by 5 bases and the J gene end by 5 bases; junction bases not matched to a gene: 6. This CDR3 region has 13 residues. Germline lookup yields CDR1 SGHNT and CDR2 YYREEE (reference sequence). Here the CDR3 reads CASSYGRLETQYF. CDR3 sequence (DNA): TGTGCCAGCAGTTACGGGAGGTTGGAGACCCAGTACTTC.

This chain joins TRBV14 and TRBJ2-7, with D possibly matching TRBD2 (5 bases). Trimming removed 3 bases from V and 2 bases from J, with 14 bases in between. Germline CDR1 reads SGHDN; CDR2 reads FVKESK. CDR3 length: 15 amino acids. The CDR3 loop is CASSQITRSTYEQYF. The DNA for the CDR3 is TGTGCCAGCAGCCAGATCACTAGAAGTACCTACGAGCAGTACTTC.

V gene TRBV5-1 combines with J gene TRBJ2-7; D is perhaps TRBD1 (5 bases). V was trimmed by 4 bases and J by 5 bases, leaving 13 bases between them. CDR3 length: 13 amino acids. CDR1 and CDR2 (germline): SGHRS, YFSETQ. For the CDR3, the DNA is TGCGCCAGCAGCAGGGGCGATGCCCACGAGCAGTACTTC. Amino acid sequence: CASSRGDAHEQYF.

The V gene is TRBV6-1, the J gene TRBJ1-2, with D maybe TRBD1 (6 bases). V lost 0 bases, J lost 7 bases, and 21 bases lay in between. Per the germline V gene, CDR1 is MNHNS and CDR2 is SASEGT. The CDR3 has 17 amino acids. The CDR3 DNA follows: TGTGCCAGCAGTGAAGCCGAGGGCGCCTACAGGGTGTCTGGCTACACCTTC. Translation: CASSEAEGAYRVSGYTF.

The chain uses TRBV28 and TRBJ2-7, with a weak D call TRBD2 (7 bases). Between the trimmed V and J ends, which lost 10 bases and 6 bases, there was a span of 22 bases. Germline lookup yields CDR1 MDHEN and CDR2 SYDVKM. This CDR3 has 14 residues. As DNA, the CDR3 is TGTGCCACCAGGGGAGGGACCGGAGTCAGCGAGCAGTACTTC. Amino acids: CATRGGTGVSEQYF. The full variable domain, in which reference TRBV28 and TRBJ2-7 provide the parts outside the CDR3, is DVKVTQSSRYLVKRTGEKVFLECVQDMDHENMFWYRQDPGLGLRLIYFSYDVKMKEKGDIPEGYSVSREKKERFSLILESASTNQTSMYLCATRGGTGVSEQYFGPGTRLTVT.

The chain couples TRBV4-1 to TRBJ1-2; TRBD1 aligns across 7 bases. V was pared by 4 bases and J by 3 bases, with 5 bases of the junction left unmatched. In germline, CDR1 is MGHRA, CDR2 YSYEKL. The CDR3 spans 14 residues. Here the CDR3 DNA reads TGCGCCAGCAGCCCCAGCCAGGGGGACTATGGCTACACCTTC. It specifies CASSPSQGDYGYTF.